This T cell receptor beta chain is drawn from a study of blood T cell repertoires in COVID-19. Study overall: Spain, Italy and the United States supplied samples that represented acute and convalescent COVID-19.

Authors' processing steps: Estimates of nucleated cell counts were drawn from the amplification of reference gene primers. Assay used: immunoSEQ multiplex PCR; TCRdb lists only in-frame clones, some missing. The V and J calls and clone size come from that table; D and trimming were worked out from the DNA. The sample consists of about 310,000 clones, 70% to 90% of them appearing once. Clinical history reported by participants formed the basis on which cohorts were assigned. Cohort 3 recovery required two negative PCRs, clearance, or symptom resolution. Trimming removed 5 bases from V and 1 base from J; junction bases left unmatched: 4. The germline V gene encodes CDR1 SGHKS and CDR2 YYEKEE (reference sequence). CDR3 length: 14 residues.

This receptor was taken from a woman aged 35 to 49 who had recovered from COVID-19. V usage is TRBV5-5 and J usage is TRBJ2-7; 9 nucleotides match TRBD2. Sequencing used PBMCs or T cells enriched from blood (not recorded which). The CDR3 spells CASRKAGGSYEQYF. The CDR3 nucleotides read TGTGCCAGCAGAAAAGCGGGAGGTTCCTACGAGCAGTACTTC.